The rows below give T cell receptor beta chains drawn from one sample of a study of patients and donors after allogeneic stem cell transplantation. Via MiXCR, TCRdb re-called the RT-PCR reads, giving one row per CDR3 protein. The sample holds tens of thousands of distinct CDR3 sequences, 37% seen once. The sample taken for sequencing was blood, either unsorted or a sorted T cell fraction (not recorded which). The receptors shown here come from a human donor who was either an allogeneic HSCT recipient or a stem cell or donor lymphocyte infusion donor (not recorded which). It is not recorded whose cells these are; they may come from a transplant donor. Each CDR3 is given with its conserved first and last residue. D genes are given only for firm matches. Clone size is not always given. Where it is, it says once, few, many or a class for expanded clones.

TRBV20-1	-	TRBJ2-3	-	TGCAGTGCGACGCTTGGCGGGGATACGCAGTATTTT	CSATLGGDTQYF
TRBV5-5	few	TRBJ1-1	-	TGTGCCAGCAGCTTGGGGACGGAGAACACTGAAGCTTTCTTT	CASSLGTENTEAFF
TRBV9	few	TRBJ1-2	TRBD1	TGTGCCAGCAGCGGACCACAGGGGATCTATGGCTACACCTTC	CASSGPQGIYGYTF
TRBV10-3	-	TRBJ2-5	TRBD2	TGTGCCATCAGGACTAGCCTCTCCAGTGAGACCCAGTACTTC	CAIRTSLSSETQYF
TRBV7-9	few	TRBJ1-3	-	TGTGCCAGCAGCTTAGGGCAGAGCTCTGGAAACACCATATATTTT	CASSLGQSSGNTIYF
TRBV15	-	TRBJ1-3	-	TGTGCCACCAGCACGGGGGCTGGTGGAAACACCATATATTTT	CATSTGAGGNTIYF
TRBV6-5	-	TRBJ2-5	TRBD1	TGTGCCAGCAGTTCCCGACGATGGACAGGGGGATACCAAGAGACCCAGTACTTC	CASSSRRWTGGYQETQYF
TRBV4-2	few	TRBJ2-5	-	TGTGCCAGCAGCCAACGGGGCCAAGAGACCCAGTACTTC	CASSQRGQETQYF
TRBV3-1	-	TRBJ2-7	-	TGTGCCAGCAGCCCCCGAGAAATGCTGGAGAGCTCCTACGAGCAGTACTTC	CASSPREMLESSYEQYF
TRBV7-2	once	TRBJ1-2	TRBD1	TGTGCCAGCAGCTTAGACCGGGACAGACTTGTCTATGGCTACACCTTC	CASSLDRDRLVYGYTF
TRBV20-1	few	TRBJ1-1	TRBD1	TGCAGTGCTGGACAGGCGAACACTGAAGCTTTCTTT	CSAGQANTEAFF
TRBV12-5	-	TRBJ2-1	-	TGTGCTAGTGGTTTGGTTAGCATGGATGAGCAGTTCTTC	CASGLVSMDEQFF
TRBV14	-	TRBJ1-2	-	TGTGCCAGCAGCCAAGTAACAGGGATCTATGGCTACACCTTC	CASSQVTGIYGYTF
TRBV20-1	few	TRBJ2-3	-	TGCAGTGCTCCCGGAGAGCGCACAGATACGCAGTATTTT	CSAPGERTDTQYF
TRBV12-3/TRBV12-4	-	TRBJ2-1	TRBD2	TGTGCCAGCAGTCCCCGAGGACTAGCGGGAAGCCGCTCCTACAATGAGCAGTTCTTC	CASSPRGLAGSRSYNEQFF
TRBV5-1	-	TRBJ2-5	-	TGCGCCAGCAGCGTTGAGCAAGAGACCCAGTACTTC	CASSVEQETQYF
TRBV5-1	few	TRBJ1-6	TRBD1	TGCGCCAGCAGCTTCGAGCGACAGGGAAATTCACCCCTCCACTTT	CASSFERQGNSPLHF
TRBV7-3	-	TRBJ2-3	-	TGTGCCAGCAGCCCGCAGCTCCCCACAGATACGCAGTATTTT	CASSPQLPTDTQYF
TRBV11-2	medium-sized	TRBJ2-1	-	TGTGCCAGCAGCCTCAACAGGTTCCAAAGTTACAATGAGCAGTTCTTC	CASSLNRFQSYNEQFF
TRBV7-9	-	TRBJ1-2	TRBD1	TGTGCCAGCAGCCAAGGGACAGGGGGTAGCTATGGCTACACCTTC	CASSQGTGGSYGYTF
TRBV5-1	-	TRBJ2-1	-	TGCGCCAGCAGTTCGTGGGACGGGAGAGTAGGAGAGCAGTTCTTC	CASSSWDGRVGEQFF
TRBV20-1	-	TRBJ2-7	TRBD1	TGCAGTGCTAGACTGGACAGGGGCTACGAGCAGTACTTC	CSARLDRGYEQYF
TRBV20-1	few	TRBJ1-4	-	TGCAGTGCTAGACAGGGGAGGGATGAAAAACTGTTTTTT	CSARQGRDEKLFF
TRBV27	few	TRBJ2-7	TRBD2	TGTGCCAGCAGCTTGACTAGCGGTTACTACGAGCAGTACTTC	CASSLTSGYYEQYF
TRBV11-2	once	TRBJ2-3	-	TGTGCCAGCAGCTACAACATTGTGTTAGGTACGCAGTATTTT	CASSYNIVLGTQYF
TRBV7-9	few	TRBJ1-2	TRBD1	TGTGCCAGCAGCACAGGGACAGGGACCCCTAACTATGGCTACACCTTC	CASSTGTGTPNYGYTF